This is a list of T cell receptor beta chains from one sample in a study of blood T cell repertoires in COVID-19. Measured with immunoSEQ multiplex PCR; TCRdb has only the in-frame clones, and not every one. This sample yields over 200,000 clones, of which 65% to 90% are seen a single time; around 4.7% belongs to the top ten. The sample taken for sequencing was peripheral blood. The receptors shown here come from a human donor in a cohort sampled during active COVID-19. The CDR3 runs from the conserved cysteine through the conserved F or W. Each record gives: D gene, CDR3 length, J gene, V gene, clone size, CDR3 protein, CDR3 DNA. D genes are given only for firm matches. The size field is filled for only some rows; it gives once, few, many or a size class.

.,14,TRBJ1-2,TRBV29-1,once,CSVERVGRGGGYTF,TGCAGCGTTGAACGGGTGGGCAGGGGTGGTGGCTACACCTTC
TRBD2,16,TRBJ2-1,TRBV5-1,.,CASRLAGGRNPNEQFF,TGCGCCAGCAGACTAGCGGGAGGTCGCAACCCCAATGAGCAGTTCTTC
TRBD2,19,TRBJ2-3,TRBV30,.,CAWRTPTSGSVRGTDTQYF,TGTGCCTGGAGAACCCCGACTAGCGGGAGCGTGAGAGGCACAGATACGCAGTATTTT
.,13,TRBJ1-2,TRBV3-1/TRBV3-2,.,CASSQIGNYGYTF,TGTGCCAGCAGCCAGATCGGTAACTATGGCTACACCTTC
.,11,TRBJ2-1,TRBV7-9,.,CASRPDTEQFF,TGTGCCAGCAGACCCGACACCGAGCAGTTCTTC
.,13,TRBJ2-2,TRBV12-3/TRBV12-4,.,CASTLTNTGELFF,TGTGCCAGCACCTTAACGAACACCGGGGAGCTGTTTTTT
.,14,TRBJ1-6,TRBV5-1,.,CASSLDRDNSPLHF,TGCGCCAGCAGCTTGGACAGAGATAATTCACCCCTCCACTTT
.,14,TRBJ1-1,TRBV7-9,.,CASSNQGMNTEAFF,TGTGCCAGCAGCAATCAGGGGATGAACACTGAAGCTTTCTTT
.,15,TRBJ1-3,TRBV5-4,.,CASSTDIYSGNTIYF,TGTGCCAGCAGCACCGACATATACTCTGGAAACACCATATATTTT
TRBD1,14,TRBJ1-1,TRBV9,.,CASSVGTGNTEAFF,TGTGCCAGCAGCGTAGGGACAGGGAATACTGAAGCTTTCTTT
TRBD2,15,TRBJ2-7,TRBV6-5,.,CASSKTSGAWDEQYF,TGTGCCAGCAGTAAGACTAGCGGGGCTTGGGACGAGCAGTACTTC
TRBD1,13,TRBJ1-4,TRBV28,few,CASSPDRVEKLFF,TGTGCCAGCAGCCCGGACAGGGTAGAAAAACTGTTTTTT
.,17,TRBJ2-1,TRBV24-1,.,CATSDQDFPSSYNEQFF,TGTGCCACCAGTGATCAGGACTTCCCGAGCTCCTACAATGAGCAGTTCTTC
TRBD1,15,TRBJ2-7,TRBV7-9,.,CASSLGQGGLYEQYF,TGTGCCAGCAGCTTAGGACAGGGTGGGTTGTACGAGCAGTACTTC
TRBD2,16,TRBJ2-7,TRBV2,once,CASSETSGTTSYEQYF,TGTGCCAGCAGTGAAACCTCCGGGACTACCTCCTACGAGCAGTACTTC
TRBD2,16,TRBJ2-1,TRBV30,.,CAWSVSRTSGYNEQFF,TGTGCCTGGAGTGTATCCCGGACTAGCGGATACAATGAGCAGTTCTTC
.,16,TRBJ2-2,TRBV9,.,CASSIGQGLNTGELFF,TGTGCCAGCAGCATAGGGCAGGGGCTGAACACCGGGGAGCTGTTTTTT
TRBD1,15,TRBJ1-4,TRBV5-1,.,CASSSGTGLGEKLFF,TGCGCCAGCAGCTCCGGGACAGGGTTAGGAGAAAAACTGTTTTTT
TRBD1,17,TRBJ1-5,TRBV19,few,CASSILTGVYSNQPQHF,TGTGCCAGTAGTATACTGACAGGGGTGTATAGCAATCAGCCCCAGCATTTT
TRBD1,14,TRBJ2-7,TRBV29-1,.,CSLTEEQGGYEQYF,TGCAGCCTCACCGAAGAACAGGGGGGTTACGAGCAGTACTTC
TRBD2,15,TRBJ2-5,TRBV15,once,CATSVLLGEGETQYF,TGTGCCACCAGCGTCCTATTAGGGGAGGGAGAGACCCAGTACTTC
TRBD2,16,TRBJ2-7,TRBV4-3,.,CASSQDRGLAGDEQYF,TGCGCCAGCAGCCAAGATCGTGGGCTAGCGGGAGACGAGCAGTACTTC
.,11,TRBJ1-2,TRBV28,few,CASTPGYGYTF,TGTGCCAGCACCCCAGGCTATGGCTACACCTTC
TRBD2,15,TRBJ2-4,TRBV6-2/TRBV6-3,.,CASSTRLAGVHIQYF,TGTGCCAGCAGTACCCGACTAGCGGGAGTGCACATTCAGTACTTC
TRBD1,15,TRBJ2-1,TRBV27,.,CASSPRDSSYNEQFF,TGTGCCAGCAGTCCAAGGGACAGCTCCTACAATGAGCAGTTCTTC
.,14,TRBJ1-4,TRBV27,.,CASSPGDWGEKLFF,TGTGCCAGCAGTCCGGGGGACTGGGGGGAAAAACTGTTTTTT
.,14,TRBJ1-1,TRBV10-3,.,CAISVTDMNTEAFF,TGTGCCATCAGTGTTACGGACATGAACACTGAAGCTTTCTTT
TRBD2,16,TRBJ2-3,TRBV13,.,CASSLGILAGGDTQYF,TGTGCCAGCAGCTTAGGGATCCTAGCGGGAGGGGATACGCAGTATTTT
TRBD2,15,TRBJ2-7,TRBV5-6,.,CASSYPTSGSYEQYF,TGTGCCAGCAGCTACCCGACTAGCGGGAGTTACGAGCAGTACTTC
TRBD2,17,TRBJ2-7,TRBV3-1/TRBV3-2,.,CASSQKGTSGRNAEQYF,TGTGCCAGCAGCCAAAAGGGGACTAGCGGGCGCAATGCAGAGCAGTACTTC
.,15,TRBJ1-6,TRBV6-6,.,CASSTRGGHNSPLHF,TGTGCCAGCAGTACCCGAGGCGGTCATAATTCACCCCTCCACTTT
.,12,TRBJ1-2,TRBV29-1,.,CSVGDLNYGYTF,TGCAGTGTGGGAGATTTGAACTATGGCTACACCTTC
.,14,TRBJ2-3,TRBV11-2,.,CASSLDRASDTQYF,TGTGCCAGCAGCTTAGACAGGGCGTCAGATACGCAGTATTTT
TRBD2,15,TRBJ2-7,TRBV9,.,CASSSQTSGPYEQYF,TGTGCCAGCAGCTCGCAGACTAGCGGCCCTTACGAGCAGTACTTC
TRBD2,14,TRBJ2-1,TRBV18,.,CASSPPGLGVEQFF,TGTGCCAGCTCACCACCGGGACTAGGGGTTGAGCAGTTCTTC
.,15,TRBJ2-5,TRBV14,.,CASSQDLTPSETQYF,TGTGCCAGCAGCCAAGATCTTACACCAAGTGAGACCCAGTACTTC
TRBD1,15,TRBJ2-4,TRBV6-5,few,CASRPTGGRRNIQYF,TGTGCCAGCAGGCCCACAGGGGGCAGGAGAAACATTCAGTACTTC
TRBD2,14,TRBJ2-1,TRBV4-3,.,CASSQGGSRNEQFF,TGCGCCAGCAGCCAGGGCGGGAGTCGCAATGAGCAGTTCTTC
.,15,TRBJ2-7,TRBV7-2,.,CASSFNFQLPYEQYF,TGTGCCAGCAGTTTTAACTTTCAACTTCCCTACGAGCAGTACTTC
.,12,TRBJ2-7,TRBV28,.,CASIPGPGEQYF,TGTGCCAGCATTCCCGGTCCGGGCGAGCAGTACTTC
TRBD2,15,TRBJ2-7,TRBV7-2,.,CASSPLLAVAYEQYF,TGTGCCAGCAGCCCGTTACTAGCGGTAGCCTACGAGCAGTACTTC
.,14,TRBJ2-3,TRBV9,.,CASSSSMRDYTQYF,TGTGCCAGCAGCTCGTCAATGCGGGACTATACGCAGTATTTT
TRBD2,17,TRBJ2-7,TRBV7-2,.,CASSHRASGRSPYEQYF,TGTGCCAGCAGCCACCGGGCTAGCGGGAGGTCTCCGTACGAGCAGTACTTC
TRBD2,16,TRBJ2-5,TRBV24-1,.,CATSEAGGTIQETQYF,TGTGCCACCAGTGAAGCGGGAGGGACTATCCAAGAGACCCAGTACTTC
.,15,TRBJ1-2,TRBV27,.,CASSLKTGTSIGYTF,TGTGCCAGCAGTTTAAAAACAGGCACCTCTATCGGCTACACCTTC
.,13,TRBJ2-5,TRBV18,.,CASSPRLDVTQYF,TGTGCCAGCTCACCACGACTAGACGTGACCCAGTACTTC
TRBD2,16,TRBJ2-7,TRBV27,.,CASSATPGTIAYEQYF,TGTGCCAGCAGTGCAACTCCCGGGACTATCGCCTACGAGCAGTACTTC
TRBD2,17,TRBJ2-6,TRBV15,.,CATSFWGGSSGANVLTF,TGTGCCACCAGCTTCTGGGGCGGGAGCTCTGGGGCCAACGTCCTGACTTTC
.,14,TRBJ1-6,TRBV10-3,.,CATQPGTRNSPLHF,TGTGCCACCCAGCCAGGGACACGGAATTCACCCCTCCACTTT
.,16,TRBJ1-5,TRBV7-2,.,CASSPRGGYSNQPQHF,TGTGCCAGCAGCCCACGTGGAGGTTATAGCAATCAGCCCCAGCATTTT
.,12,TRBJ1-1,TRBV3-1/TRBV3-2,once,CASSRHSTEAFF,TGTGCCAGCAGCCGACATAGCACTGAAGCTTTCTTT
.,15,TRBJ1-2,TRBV7-2,.,CASSLADGRGGGYTF,TGTGCCAGCAGCTTAGCAGACGGGAGGGGCGGTGGCTACACCTTC
.,15,TRBJ1-1,TRBV2,.,CASSNTQGRGTEAFF,TGTGCCAGCAGTAACACACAGGGTCGGGGCACTGAAGCTTTCTTT
.,22,TRBJ2-7,TRBV10-3,.,CAISEGLGGGTASHQTPYEQYF,TGTGCCATCAGTGAAGGCCTAGGAGGCGGGACAGCTTCCCATCAGACTCCCTACGAGCAGTACTTC
TRBD1,16,TRBJ1-6,TRBV9,.,CASSAAVGTGVTPLHF,TGTGCCAGCAGCGCGGCCGTCGGGACAGGGGTAACACCCCTCCACTTT